This T cell receptor (beta chain) appears in the sequencing data of a study of STAT5B mutations in CD4+ large granular lymphocyte leukemia. Libraries were prepared by immunoSEQ multiplex PCR; TCRdb keeps only in-frame clonotypes and omits some of them. The sample holds tens of thousands of clones, around three quarters seen once. Points from the study as a whole: Patient CD4-sorted repertoires looked more clonal than healthy CD4+ repertoires, even without putative leukemic clones.

Of note for this clone: Its specificity is not known.

CDR1 and CDR2 (germline): ENHRY, SYGVKD. Trimming took off 0 bases at V and 9 bases at J, with 18 bases between the two ends. This CDR3 comprises 16 residues. The receptor was isolated from a human donor in good health. The sequencing input was CD4+ T cells from blood buffy coats. J is TRBJ1-5 and V is TRBV10-3; TRBD1 is a possible D gene (6 bases). The CDR3 DNA reads TGTGCCATCAGTGAGTCCCGGGACACTCTCGGTTTGCCCCAGCATTTT. Translating gives CAISESRDTLGLPQHF.